The rows below give T cell receptor beta chains drawn from one sample of a study of identical twins. Each CDR3 protein gets one entry after TCRdb re-called the 5' RACE reads with MiXCR. The sample has some 500,000 distinct CDR3 sequences; roughly an eighth are singletons. The same data also went into a second study, on yellow fever vaccine responses in identical twins.

Sequenced material: CD4+ T cells sorted from blood. The source is a woman aged 18-30 years in good health. CDR3s include the opening cysteine and the closing phenylalanine or tryptophan. The D gene is left open where the match is weak. Clone size appears in some rows only: once, few, many, or a class for an expanded clone.

>.|TRBJ2-7|TRBD1|TRBV28
TGTGCCAGCAGTGAGACAGGGATCACCTACGAGCAGTACTTC
CASSETGITYEQYF
>few|TRBJ2-7|.|TRBV3-1
TGTGCCAGCAGCCTCAGACCGACAGTCTACGAGCAGTACTTC
CASSLRPTVYEQYF
>.|TRBJ2-7|TRBD2|TRBV20-1
TGCAGTGCCACCCTAGCGGGAGGCCTCAGCTCCTACGAGCAGTACTTC
CSATLAGGLSSYEQYF
>.|TRBJ2-1|.|TRBV30
TGTGCCTGGAGCCCGCTCAATGAGCAGTTCTTC
CAWSPLNEQFF
>.|TRBJ2-5|.|TRBV9
TGTGCCAGCAGCGAAGGACTGACTCGAAAAGAGACCCAGTACTTC
CASSEGLTRKETQYF
>.|TRBJ2-6|.|TRBV19
TGTGCCAGTAGTATAGATAGTTTCGCCTCTGGGGCCAACGTCCTGACTTTC
CASSIDSFASGANVLTF
>.|TRBJ2-1|.|TRBV15
TGTGCCACCAGCAGAGATCTGGGGGAATACAATGAGCAGTTCTTC
CATSRDLGEYNEQFF
>.|TRBJ2-1|TRBD1|TRBV28
TGTGCCAGCAGTTCATCGGGGACAGCTGACAATGAGCAGTTCTTC
CASSSSGTADNEQFF
>.|TRBJ1-5|.|TRBV2
TGTGCCAGCAGTGAAAATGGTGGCCCTAATCAGCCCCAGCATTTT
CASSENGGPNQPQHF
>many|TRBJ2-4|.|TRBV29-1
TGCAGCGTCTTCGACACAGCCAAAAACATTCAGTACTTC
CSVFDTAKNIQYF
>.|TRBJ2-5|TRBD2|TRBV7-9
TGTGCCAGCGCGGGGGGGACTAGCGGGCAAGAGACCCAGTACTTC
CASAGGTSGQETQYF
>.|TRBJ2-2|.|TRBV7-8
TGTGCCAGCAGCTTAGTAGGGACTTTCACCGGGGAGCTGTTTTTT
CASSLVGTFTGELFF
>.|TRBJ2-5|.|TRBV25-1
TGTGCCAGCAATACAGGGTCCGGGGAGACCCAGTACTTC
CASNTGSGETQYF
>few|TRBJ1-2|.|TRBV15
TGTGCCACCAGCACCCGGGAAGGAACCGGGCCTCGCTATGGCTACACCTTC
CATSTREGTGPRYGYTF
>few|TRBJ1-1|.|TRBV7-8
TGTGCCAGCAGCTTAGCGGAGGGGTCGGCTTTCTTT
CASSLAEGSAFF
>.|TRBJ2-1|.|TRBV29-1
TGCAGCGTTGATGGAGGGTGGGGCGGCAATGAGCAGTTCTTC
CSVDGGWGGNEQFF
>.|TRBJ2-2|TRBD1|TRBV7-2
TGTGCCAGCAGACTACGATGGGACAGGGGCACCGGGGAGCTGTTTTTT
CASRLRWDRGTGELFF
>many|TRBJ2-3|.|TRBV5-5
TGTGCCAGCTTTGGGACGGGGCTAAGCACAGATACGCAGTATTTT
CASFGTGLSTDTQYF
>.|TRBJ2-2|.|TRBV19
TGTGCCAGTAGTCGCGAGCTGCATAACACCGGGGAGCTGTTTTTT
CASSRELHNTGELFF
>.|TRBJ2-1|TRBD2|TRBV6-2/TRBV6-3
TGTGCCAGCAGTCAAGGGACTAGCGGACCCTACAATGAGCAGTTCTTC
CASSQGTSGPYNEQFF
>.|TRBJ2-3|.|TRBV7-6
TGTGCCAGCAGCCCAGGAAGAAATACGCAGTATTTT
CASSPGRNTQYF
>.|TRBJ2-7|.|TRBV5-1
TGCGCCAGCAGCTTGGTTCCGTCCTACGAAGGGGACTTC
CASSLVPSYEGDF
>few|TRBJ1-1|.|TRBV10-2
TGCGCCAGCAGTGAGTCTGAGGGAGCTGAAGCTTTCTTT
CASSESEGAEAFF
>few|TRBJ1-1|.|TRBV5-1
TGCGCCAGCAGCCGGGGCGACAGTCACGGGGGAGTTGGCACTGAAGCTTTCTTT
CASSRGDSHGGVGTEAFF
>few|TRBJ2-5|TRBD2|TRBV7-2
TGTGCCAGCAGCTTAGTCGGCGGGGGGGGAGCTAAGGAGACCCAGTACTTC
CASSLVGGGGAKETQYF
>few|TRBJ1-5|.|TRBV4-3
TGCGCCAGCAGCCAAGTGCCCTATCAGCCCCAGCATTTT
CASSQVPYQPQHF
>few|TRBJ2-5|.|TRBV18
TGTGCCAGCTCTTCGGGGGCAGGATCGTACCAAGAGACCCAGTACTTC
CASSSGAGSYQETQYF
>once|TRBJ1-4|TRBD1|TRBV6-6
TGTGCCAGCCGCCGGGACAGTCGCGAAAAACTGTTTTTT
CASRRDSREKLFF
>few|TRBJ2-7|.|TRBV27
TGTGCCAGCAGTTTGCTCAAGGGACGGCTCTACGAGCAGTACTTC
CASSLLKGRLYEQYF
>many|TRBJ1-4|.|TRBV7-2
TGTGCCAGCAGCTTAGCCCTTGATGAAAAACTGTTTTTT
CASSLALDEKLFF
>many|TRBJ2-7|TRBD2|TRBV7-9
TGTGCCAGCAGCAAATCCGGGACTAGCGAGCAGTACTTC
CASSKSGTSEQYF
>few|TRBJ2-3|.|TRBV20-1
TGCAGTGCTAGAGATTGGGGCAGGGGGGGAGAGGATACGCAGTATTTT
CSARDWGRGGEDTQYF
>once|TRBJ2-3|TRBD1|TRBV2
TGTGCCAGCAGTTTGGACAGGGGGCCCACAGATACGCAGTATTTT
CASSLDRGPTDTQYF
>few|TRBJ1-4|TRBD1|TRBV6-1
TGTGCCAGCAAAGAAGGACAGGGGATCGAAAAACTGTTTTTT
CASKEGQGIEKLFF
>.|TRBJ2-5|.|TRBV5-4
TGTGCCAGCAGCTCAACATCCTCGGAGACCCAGTACTTC
CASSSTSSETQYF
>.|TRBJ2-1|TRBD2|TRBV4-3
TGCGCCAGCAGCCCGTCTCTAGCGGGAGGTCGCAATGAGCAGTTCTTC
CASSPSLAGGRNEQFF
>.|TRBJ1-3|TRBD1|TRBV12-3/TRBV12-4
TGTGCCAGCAGCACAGGGGCTGGAAACACCATATATTTT
CASSTGAGNTIYF
>.|TRBJ2-2|.|TRBV7-9
TGTGCCAACCACGAGAGGACTAACACCGGGGAGCTGTTTTTT
CANHERTNTGELFF
>.|TRBJ2-7|.|TRBV7-2
TGTGCCAGCAGCGTTTTGGGGGCTGGCCGCGAGCAGTACTTC
CASSVLGAGREQYF
>.|TRBJ2-4|.|TRBV25-1
TGTGCCAGCAGTGGGGCCGGACAGAGGGACATTCAGTACTTC
CASSGAGQRDIQYF
>.|TRBJ2-5|.|TRBV2
TGTGCCAGCAGTGATTCCGGGAATGGTGAGACCCAGTACTTC
CASSDSGNGETQYF
>few|TRBJ2-2|TRBD1|TRBV6-1
TGTGCCAGCACCATCCGGGACAGGGGCCTCACCGGGGAGCTGTTTTTT
CASTIRDRGLTGELFF
>.|TRBJ2-7|.|TRBV7-6
TGTGCCAGCAGCTTAGCGCTAGGGGCCGAGCAGTACTTC
CASSLALGAEQYF
>few|TRBJ2-1|TRBD2|TRBV7-2
TGTGCCAGCAGCTTAGGACTAGCGAGTACAAATGAGCAGTTCTTC
CASSLGLASTNEQFF